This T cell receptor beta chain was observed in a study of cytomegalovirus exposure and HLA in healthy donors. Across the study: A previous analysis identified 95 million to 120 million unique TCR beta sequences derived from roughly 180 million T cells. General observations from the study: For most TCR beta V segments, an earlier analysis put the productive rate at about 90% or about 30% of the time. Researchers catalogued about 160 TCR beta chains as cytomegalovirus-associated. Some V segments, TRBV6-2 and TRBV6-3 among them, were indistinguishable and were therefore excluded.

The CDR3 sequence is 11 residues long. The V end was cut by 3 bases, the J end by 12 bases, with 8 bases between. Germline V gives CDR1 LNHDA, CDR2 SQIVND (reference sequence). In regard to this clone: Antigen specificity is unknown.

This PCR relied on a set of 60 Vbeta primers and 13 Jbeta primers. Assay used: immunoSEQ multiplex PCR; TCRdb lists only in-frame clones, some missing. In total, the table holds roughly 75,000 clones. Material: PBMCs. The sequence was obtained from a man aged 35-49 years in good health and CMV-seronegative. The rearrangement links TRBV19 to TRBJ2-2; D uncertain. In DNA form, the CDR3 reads TGTGCCAGTAGTATGGTGCGGCAGCTGTTTTTT. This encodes CASSMVRQLFF.